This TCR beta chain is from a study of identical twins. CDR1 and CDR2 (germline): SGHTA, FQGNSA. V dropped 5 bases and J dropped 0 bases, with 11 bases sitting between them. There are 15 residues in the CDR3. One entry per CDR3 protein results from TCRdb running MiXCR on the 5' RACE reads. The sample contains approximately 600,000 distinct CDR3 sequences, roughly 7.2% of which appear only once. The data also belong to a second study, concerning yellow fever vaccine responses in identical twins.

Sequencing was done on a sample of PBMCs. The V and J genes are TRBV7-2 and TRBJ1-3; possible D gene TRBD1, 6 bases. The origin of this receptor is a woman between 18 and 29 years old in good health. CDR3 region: CASSNQGSSGNTIYF. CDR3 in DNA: TGTGCCAGCAGCAATCAGGGGTCCTCTGGAAACACCATATATTTT.